This T cell receptor beta chain was found in a study of blood T cell repertoires in COVID-19. Study overall: COVID-19 samples from acute and convalescent phases originated in the United States, Italy and Spain. Nucleic acid was either cDNA or gDNA, and it came from T cells, B-cell-depleted T cells, or PBMCs.

Sequencing used immunoSEQ multiplex PCR; TCRdb keeps in-frame clones, though not all of them. The sample shows about 210,000 clones, approximately 89% of them seen only once. The TCR was taken from a woman between 40 and 50 years old with acute or convalescent COVID-19. The specimen sequenced was peripheral blood.

The DNA for the CDR3 is TGTGCCAGCTCCTTACCCGACAGGACTGAAGCTTTCTTT. Residues: CASSLPDRTEAFF. The V call is TRBV12-3 or TRBV12-4, the J call TRBJ1-1; perhaps TRBD1 as D (6 bases). Trimming removed 8 bases at V and 5 bases at J, with 15 bases between. The CDR3 spans 13 residues.